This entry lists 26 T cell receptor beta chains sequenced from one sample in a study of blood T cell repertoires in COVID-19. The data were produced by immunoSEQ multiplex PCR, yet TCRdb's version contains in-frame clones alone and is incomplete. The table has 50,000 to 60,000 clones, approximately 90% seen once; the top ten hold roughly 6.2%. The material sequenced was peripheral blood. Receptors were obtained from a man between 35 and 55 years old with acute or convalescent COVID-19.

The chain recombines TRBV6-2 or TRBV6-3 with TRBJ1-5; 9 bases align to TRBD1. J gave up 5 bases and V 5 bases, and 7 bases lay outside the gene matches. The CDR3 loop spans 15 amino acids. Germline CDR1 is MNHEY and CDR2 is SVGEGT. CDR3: CASSPRGQGHQPQHF. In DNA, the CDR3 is TGTGCCAGCAGTCCGAGGGGACAGGGCCATCAGCCCCAGCATTTT.

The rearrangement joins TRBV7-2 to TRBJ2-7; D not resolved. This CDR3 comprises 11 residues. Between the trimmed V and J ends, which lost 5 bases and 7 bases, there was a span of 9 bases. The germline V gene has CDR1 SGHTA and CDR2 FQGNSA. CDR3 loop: CASSPTSEQYF. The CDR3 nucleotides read TGTGCCAGCAGCCCCACATCTGAGCAGTACTTC.

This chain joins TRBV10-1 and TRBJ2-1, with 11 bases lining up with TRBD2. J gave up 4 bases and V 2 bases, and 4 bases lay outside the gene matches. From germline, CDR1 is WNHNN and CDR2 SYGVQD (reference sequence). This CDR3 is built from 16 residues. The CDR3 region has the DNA TGCGCCAGCAGTGAGGGTAGCGGGAGGGCGTACAATGAGCAGTTCTTC. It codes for CASSEGSGRAYNEQFF.

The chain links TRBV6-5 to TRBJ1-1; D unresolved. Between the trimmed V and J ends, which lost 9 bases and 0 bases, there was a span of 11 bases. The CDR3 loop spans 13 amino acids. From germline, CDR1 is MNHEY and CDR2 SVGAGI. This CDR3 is CASYSSMNTEAFF. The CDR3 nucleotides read TGTGCCAGTTACAGTTCCATGAACACTGAAGCTTTCTTT.

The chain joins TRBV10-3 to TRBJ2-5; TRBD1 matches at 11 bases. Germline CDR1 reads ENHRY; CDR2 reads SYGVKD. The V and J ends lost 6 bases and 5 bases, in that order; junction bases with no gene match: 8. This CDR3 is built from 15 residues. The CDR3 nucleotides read TGTGCCATCAGCCGGACAGGGGGCTTGGGGGAGACCCAGTACTTC. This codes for CAISRTGGLGETQYF.

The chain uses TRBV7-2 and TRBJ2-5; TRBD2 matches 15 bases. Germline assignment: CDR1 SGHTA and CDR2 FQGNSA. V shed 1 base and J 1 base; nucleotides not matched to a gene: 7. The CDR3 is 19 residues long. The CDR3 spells CASSLGWTSGRGGQETQYF. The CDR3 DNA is TGTGCCAGCAGCTTAGGATGGACTAGCGGGAGGGGGGGCCAAGAGACCCAGTACTTC.

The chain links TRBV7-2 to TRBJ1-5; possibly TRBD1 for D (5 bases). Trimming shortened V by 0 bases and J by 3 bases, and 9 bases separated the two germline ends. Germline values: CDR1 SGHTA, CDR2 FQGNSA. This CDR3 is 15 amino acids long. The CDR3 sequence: CASSLAADNNQPQHF. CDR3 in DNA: TGTGCCAGCAGCTTAGCGGCGGACAACAATCAGCCCCAGCATTTT.

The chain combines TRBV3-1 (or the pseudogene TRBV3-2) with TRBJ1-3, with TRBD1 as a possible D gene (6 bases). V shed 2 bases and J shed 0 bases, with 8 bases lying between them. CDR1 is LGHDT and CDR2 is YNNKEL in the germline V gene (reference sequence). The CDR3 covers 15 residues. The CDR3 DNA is TGTGCCAGCAGCCAAACAGGGCCCTCTGGAAACACCATATATTTT. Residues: CASSQTGPSGNTIYF.

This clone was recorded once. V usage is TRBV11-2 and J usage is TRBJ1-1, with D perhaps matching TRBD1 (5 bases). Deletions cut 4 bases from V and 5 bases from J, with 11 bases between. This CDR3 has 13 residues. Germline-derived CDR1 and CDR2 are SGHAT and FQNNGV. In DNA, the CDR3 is TGTGCCAGCAGCTCCCGGGGGGGGACTGAAGCTTTCTTT. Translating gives CASSSRGGTEAFF.

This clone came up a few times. CDR3 DNA sequence: TGCGCCAGCAGTGAGGGTGGGGCAGGGAGGAATGAGCAGTTCTTC. Translation: CASSEGGAGRNEQFF. V usage is TRBV10-1 and J usage is TRBJ2-1; D possibly corresponds to TRBD2 (6 bases). The germline V gene encodes CDR1 WNHNN and CDR2 SYGVQD (reference sequence). The CDR3 totals 15 residues. Trimming removed 2 bases from V and 7 bases from J, with 15 bases in between.

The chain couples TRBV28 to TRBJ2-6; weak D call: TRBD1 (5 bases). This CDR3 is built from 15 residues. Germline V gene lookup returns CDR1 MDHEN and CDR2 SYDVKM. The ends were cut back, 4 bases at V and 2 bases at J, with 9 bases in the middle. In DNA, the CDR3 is TGTGCCAGCAGTTCAGACAGAACTGGGGCCAACGTCCTGACTTTC. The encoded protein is CASSSDRTGANVLTF.

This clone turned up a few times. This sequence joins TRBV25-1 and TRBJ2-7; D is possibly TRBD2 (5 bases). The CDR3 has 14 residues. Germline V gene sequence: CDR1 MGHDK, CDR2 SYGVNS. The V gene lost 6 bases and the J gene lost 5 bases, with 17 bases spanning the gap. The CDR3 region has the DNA TGTGCCAGCAGCCATGGGAGAGGGCTCGACGAGCAGTACTTC. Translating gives CASSHGRGLDEQYF.

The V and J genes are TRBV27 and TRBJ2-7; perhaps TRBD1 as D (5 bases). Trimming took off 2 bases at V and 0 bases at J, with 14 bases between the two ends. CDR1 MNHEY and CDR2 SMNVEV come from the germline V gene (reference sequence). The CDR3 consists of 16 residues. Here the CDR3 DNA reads TGTGCCAGCAGTTTAGTCCCCTTGACAGTCTCCTACGAGCAGTACTTC. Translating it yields CASSLVPLTVSYEQYF.

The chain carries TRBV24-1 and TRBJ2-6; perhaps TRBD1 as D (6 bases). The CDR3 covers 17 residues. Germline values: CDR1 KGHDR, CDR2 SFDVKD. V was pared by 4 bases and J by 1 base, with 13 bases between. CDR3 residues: CATSESGVQSGANVLTF. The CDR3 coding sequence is TGTGCCACCAGTGAATCAGGGGTACAATCTGGGGCCAACGTCCTGACTTTC.

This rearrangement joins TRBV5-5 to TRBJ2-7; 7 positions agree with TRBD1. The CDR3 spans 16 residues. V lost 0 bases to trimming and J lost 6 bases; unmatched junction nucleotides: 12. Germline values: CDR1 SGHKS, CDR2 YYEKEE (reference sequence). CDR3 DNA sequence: TGTGCCAGCAGCTTGGTTTTACGACAGGGAGCCTCCGAGCAGTACTTC. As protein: CASSLVLRQGASEQYF.

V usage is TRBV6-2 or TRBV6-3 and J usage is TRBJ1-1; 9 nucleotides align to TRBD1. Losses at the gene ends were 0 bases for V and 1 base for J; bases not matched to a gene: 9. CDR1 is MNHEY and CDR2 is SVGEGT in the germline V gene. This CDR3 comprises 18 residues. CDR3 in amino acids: CASSYSISGQGRNTEAFF. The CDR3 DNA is TGTGCCAGCAGTTACTCGATTTCAGGACAGGGGAGGAACACTGAAGCTTTCTTT.

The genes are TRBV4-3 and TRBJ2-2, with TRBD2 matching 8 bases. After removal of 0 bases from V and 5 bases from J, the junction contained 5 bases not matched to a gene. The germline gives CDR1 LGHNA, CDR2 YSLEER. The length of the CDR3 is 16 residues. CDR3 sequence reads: CASSQDLQRETGELFF. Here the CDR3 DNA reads TGCGCCAGCAGCCAAGATCTTCAGCGGGAGACCGGGGAGCTGTTTTTT.

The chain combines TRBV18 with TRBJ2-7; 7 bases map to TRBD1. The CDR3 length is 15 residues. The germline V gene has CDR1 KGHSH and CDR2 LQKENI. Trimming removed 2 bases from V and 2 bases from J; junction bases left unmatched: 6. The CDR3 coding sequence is TGTGCCAGCTCACCAGGGACAGACCCGACCTACGAGCAGTACTTC. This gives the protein CASSPGTDPTYEQYF.

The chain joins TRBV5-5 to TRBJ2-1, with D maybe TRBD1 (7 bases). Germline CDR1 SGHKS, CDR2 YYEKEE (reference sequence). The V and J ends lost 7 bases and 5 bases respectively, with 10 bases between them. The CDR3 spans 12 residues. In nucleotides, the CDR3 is TGTGCCAGCGCGGGACAGCACAATGAGCAGTTCTTC. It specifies CASAGQHNEQFF.

The CDR3 region is CAWSKSRGTSGRNTGELFF. As DNA, the CDR3 is TGTGCCTGGAGTAAATCCCGCGGGACTAGCGGGAGAAACACCGGGGAGCTGTTTTTT. This chain links TRBV30 with TRBJ2-2, with TRBD2 identical over 14 bases. The V gene end was trimmed by 2 bases and the J gene end by 2 bases; junction bases not matched to a gene: 10. Germline V gene data show CDR1 as GTSNPN and CDR2 as SVGIG (reference sequence). The length of the CDR3 is 19 residues. Full variable domain (remainder filled in from reference TRBV30 and TRBJ2-2): SQTIHQWPATLVQPVGSPLSLECTVEGTSNPNLYWYRQAAGRGLQLLFYSVGIGQISSEVPQNLSASRPQDRQFILSSKKLLLSDSGFYLCAWSKSRGTSGRNTGELFFGEGSRLTVL.

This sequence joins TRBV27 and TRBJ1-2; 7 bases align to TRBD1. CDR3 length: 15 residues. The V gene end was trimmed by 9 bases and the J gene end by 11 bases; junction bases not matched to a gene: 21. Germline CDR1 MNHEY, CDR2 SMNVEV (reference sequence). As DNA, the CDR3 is TGTGCCAGTGGACAGGTTAGGACCAGAACTACGCGGTACACCTTC. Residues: CASGQVRTRTTRYTF.

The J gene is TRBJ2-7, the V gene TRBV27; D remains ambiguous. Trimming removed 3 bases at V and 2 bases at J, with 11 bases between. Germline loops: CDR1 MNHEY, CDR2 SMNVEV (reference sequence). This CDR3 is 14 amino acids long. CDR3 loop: CASSFNPQTYEQYF. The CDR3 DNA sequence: TGTGCCAGCAGTTTCAATCCCCAAACCTACGAGCAGTACTTC.

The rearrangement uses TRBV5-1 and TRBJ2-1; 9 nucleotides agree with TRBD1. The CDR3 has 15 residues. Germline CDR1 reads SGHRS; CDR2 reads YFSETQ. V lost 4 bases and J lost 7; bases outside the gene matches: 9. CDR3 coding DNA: TGCGCCAGCAGCGAAGCCGGGACAGGGCGTAATGAGCAGTTCTTC. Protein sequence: CASSEAGTGRNEQFF.

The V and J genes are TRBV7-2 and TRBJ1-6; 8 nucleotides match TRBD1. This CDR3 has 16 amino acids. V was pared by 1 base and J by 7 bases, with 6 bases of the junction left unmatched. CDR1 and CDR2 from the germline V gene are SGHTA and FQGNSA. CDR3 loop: CASSLGTGTSNSPLHF. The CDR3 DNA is TGTGCCAGCAGCTTAGGGACAGGGACGAGCAATTCACCCCTCCACTTT.

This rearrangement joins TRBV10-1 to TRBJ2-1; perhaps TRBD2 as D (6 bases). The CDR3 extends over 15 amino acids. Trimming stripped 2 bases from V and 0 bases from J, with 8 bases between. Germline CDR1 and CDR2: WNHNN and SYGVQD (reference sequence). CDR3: CASSERGSSYNEQFF. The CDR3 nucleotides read TGCGCCAGCAGTGAGCGGGGGAGCTCCTACAATGAGCAGTTCTTC.

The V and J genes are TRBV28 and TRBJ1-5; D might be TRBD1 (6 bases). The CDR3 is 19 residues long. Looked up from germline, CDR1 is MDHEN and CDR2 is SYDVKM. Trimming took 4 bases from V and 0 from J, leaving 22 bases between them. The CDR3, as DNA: TGTGCCAGCAGTTCTCCCCGGGACACGCGTATCTATAGCAATCAGCCCCAGCATTTT. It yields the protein CASSSPRDTRIYSNQPQHF.